The TCR beta chain under discussion was sequenced for a study of blood T cell repertoires in COVID-19. Study in general: The samples span acute and convalescent COVID-19 from the United States, Italy and Spain. PBMCs, B-cell-depleted T cells, or T cells were the source of the cDNA or gDNA that made up the material.

The CDR3 is 15 amino acids. Looked up from germline, CDR1 is MNHEY and CDR2 is SVGAGI. Trimming removed 7 bases at V and 7 bases at J, with 17 bases between. Under the authors' procedure: Reference gene primers were amplified, and this amplification served to estimate nucleated cell counts. Profiled with immunoSEQ multiplex PCR; TCRdb holds only in-frame clones, not every one. V, J and clone size reflect that table, while D and trimming were determined from the DNA. The profile shows over 150,000 clones, 80% to 90% of them singletons. The chain uses TRBV6-5 and TRBJ1-6, with D perhaps matching TRBD1 (5 bases). Sequencing input: peripheral blood. This TCR was recovered from a man in his 70s with active or convalescent COVID-19. The CDR3 DNA reads as TGTGCCAGCATCTGGGGGGGGGAGATGAATTCACCCCTCCACTTT. It specifies CASIWGGEMNSPLHF.